Listed below are T cell receptor beta chains from one sample, sequenced in a study of blood T cell repertoires in COVID-19. Method: immunoSEQ multiplex PCR; TCRdb's copy keeps in-frame clones and lacks some. The sample records 99,000 or so clones, around 87% being singletons. Input material: peripheral blood. Source of these receptors: a man in his forties or fifties with acute or convalescent COVID-19. Each CDR3 is given with its conserved first and last residue. The order of the fields is clone size, V gene, J gene, D gene, CDR3 protein, CDR3 DNA. A D gene is named only where the DNA matches it firmly. Expanded clones are given a class, and other clones once, few, many or no size at all.

abundance: .; v_gene: TRBV19; j_gene: TRBJ1-6; d_gene: TRBD1; CDR3aa: CASSIRGDNSPLHF; CDR3nt: TGTGCCAGTAGTATCAGGGGGGATAATTCACCCCTCCACTTT
abundance: .; v_gene: TRBV7-8; j_gene: TRBJ2-1; d_gene: TRBD2; CDR3aa: CASSLDVSGRSEFF; CDR3nt: TGTGCCAGCAGCTTAGATGTTAGCGGGAGGTCGGAGTTCTTC
abundance: once; v_gene: TRBV5-4; j_gene: TRBJ2-3; d_gene: TRBD1; CDR3aa: CASSPWTGGSDTQYF; CDR3nt: TGTGCCAGCAGCCCTTGGACAGGGGGCTCAGATACGCAGTATTTT
abundance: .; v_gene: TRBV9; j_gene: TRBJ2-1; d_gene: TRBD2; CDR3aa: CASSVHPSGTYNEQFF; CDR3nt: TGTGCCAGCAGCGTCCACCCTAGCGGGACCTACAATGAGCAGTTCTTC
abundance: .; v_gene: TRBV18; j_gene: TRBJ1-1; d_gene: .; CDR3aa: CASSPIPGVNTEAFF; CDR3nt: TGTGCCAGCTCACCGATACCGGGGGTAAACACTGAAGCTTTCTTT
abundance: .; v_gene: TRBV7-8; j_gene: TRBJ2-7; d_gene: TRBD1; CDR3aa: CASSLGTGFSYEQYF; CDR3nt: TGTGCCAGCAGCCTAGGGACAGGTTTTTCCTACGAGCAGTACTTC
abundance: .; v_gene: TRBV28; j_gene: TRBJ2-3; d_gene: .; CDR3aa: CASSPPQWTDTQYF; CDR3nt: TGTGCCAGCAGCCCCCCCCAGTGGACAGATACGCAGTATTTT
abundance: .; v_gene: TRBV14; j_gene: TRBJ2-3; d_gene: TRBD1; CDR3aa: CASSPGQGARTDTQYF; CDR3nt: TGTGCCAGCAGCCCCGGACAGGGGGCAAGGACAGATACGCAGTATTTT
abundance: .; v_gene: TRBV12-3/TRBV12-4; j_gene: TRBJ1-1; d_gene: .; CDR3aa: CASSPSQGGAFF; CDR3nt: TGTGCCAGCAGTCCCTCACAGGGTGGGGCTTTCTTT
abundance: .; v_gene: TRBV18; j_gene: TRBJ2-7; d_gene: TRBD2; CDR3aa: CASSPASGTYEQYF; CDR3nt: TGTGCCAGCTCACCAGCTAGCGGTACCTACGAGCAGTACTTC
abundance: once; v_gene: TRBV5-1; j_gene: TRBJ1-3; d_gene: .; CDR3aa: CASSLDLGNTIYF; CDR3nt: TGCGCCAGCAGCTTGGATCTTGGAAACACCATATATTTT
abundance: few; v_gene: TRBV5-4; j_gene: TRBJ2-7; d_gene: .; CDR3aa: CASSLAVGTYEQYF; CDR3nt: TGTGCCAGCAGCTTGGCTGTGGGCACCTACGAGCAGTACTTC
abundance: .; v_gene: TRBV5-4; j_gene: TRBJ1-1; d_gene: .; CDR3aa: CASSLGGQGNTEAFF; CDR3nt: TGTGCCAGCAGCTTGGGGGGGCAGGGGAACACTGAAGCTTTCTTT
abundance: .; v_gene: TRBV12-3/TRBV12-4; j_gene: TRBJ2-3; d_gene: .; CDR3aa: CASSHRVVQYF; CDR3nt: TGTGCCAGCAGCCACAGGGTAGTTCAGTATTTT
abundance: .; v_gene: TRBV5-5; j_gene: TRBJ2-1; d_gene: .; CDR3aa: CASSFSGTTYNEQFF; CDR3nt: TGTGCCAGCAGCTTCTCCGGGACAACCTACAATGAGCAGTTCTTC
abundance: .; v_gene: TRBV2; j_gene: TRBJ1-4; d_gene: .; CDR3aa: CASSLDSNSGEKLFF; CDR3nt: TGTGCCAGCAGTCTCGACAGTAATTCGGGTGAAAAACTGTTTTTT
abundance: few; v_gene: TRBV29-1; j_gene: TRBJ1-1; d_gene: TRBD1; CDR3aa: CSVSFGTGKTEAFF; CDR3nt: TGCAGCGTCTCCTTCGGGACAGGGAAGACTGAAGCTTTCTTT
abundance: .; v_gene: TRBV13; j_gene: TRBJ2-2; d_gene: .; CDR3aa: CASSQGLAGELFF; CDR3nt: TGTGCCAGCAGCCAGGGACTGGCCGGGGAGCTGTTTTTT
abundance: .; v_gene: TRBV19; j_gene: TRBJ2-7; d_gene: TRBD1; CDR3aa: CASSRETGNEQYF; CDR3nt: TGTGCCAGTAGTAGGGAGACAGGGAACGAGCAGTACTTC
abundance: .; v_gene: TRBV28; j_gene: TRBJ1-2; d_gene: .; CDR3aa: CASSLSTVRDGYTF; CDR3nt: TGTGCCAGCAGTTTGTCGACAGTACGGGATGGCTACACCTTC
abundance: .; v_gene: TRBV7-9; j_gene: TRBJ2-7; d_gene: TRBD2; CDR3aa: CASSLANSGRVYEQYF; CDR3nt: TGTGCCAGCAGCTTAGCGAATAGCGGGAGGGTCTACGAGCAGTACTTC
abundance: .; v_gene: TRBV4-1; j_gene: TRBJ1-2; d_gene: .; CDR3aa: CASSQVAGQLYGYTF; CDR3nt: TGCGCCAGCAGCCAAGTTGCCGGACAGCTCTATGGCTACACCTTC
abundance: .; v_gene: TRBV28; j_gene: TRBJ2-1; d_gene: .; CDR3aa: CASSLGSYNEQFF; CDR3nt: TGTGCCAGCAGCCTAGGCTCCTACAATGAGCAGTTCTTC
abundance: few; v_gene: TRBV28; j_gene: TRBJ1-2; d_gene: .; CDR3aa: CASSPGQDSPGYTF; CDR3nt: TGTGCCAGCAGTCCCGGACAAGACTCTCCGGGCTACACCTTC
abundance: once; v_gene: TRBV5-6; j_gene: TRBJ1-5; d_gene: .; CDR3aa: CASSLGLENQPQHF; CDR3nt: TGTGCCAGCAGCTTGGGCCTGGAGAATCAGCCCCAGCATTTT
abundance: .; v_gene: TRBV9; j_gene: TRBJ2-2; d_gene: .; CDR3aa: CASSPRGGNTGELFF; CDR3nt: TGTGCCAGCAGCCCTAGGGGAGGGAACACCGGGGAGCTGTTTTTT
abundance: once; v_gene: TRBV9; j_gene: TRBJ2-3; d_gene: TRBD2; CDR3aa: CASSVLGLAGAADTQYF; CDR3nt: TGTGCCAGCAGCGTATTGGGACTAGCGGGAGCGGCAGATACGCAGTATTTT
abundance: .; v_gene: TRBV2; j_gene: TRBJ2-7; d_gene: .; CDR3aa: CASHGSAYEQYF; CDR3nt: TGTGCCTCTCACGGGTCCGCCTACGAGCAGTACTTC
abundance: .; v_gene: TRBV30; j_gene: TRBJ1-3; d_gene: .; CDR3aa: CAWTREGPSGNTIYF; CDR3nt: TGTGCCTGGACTCGGGAGGGCCCCTCTGGAAACACCATATATTTT
abundance: .; v_gene: TRBV6-4; j_gene: TRBJ2-3; d_gene: .; CDR3aa: CASSESGSGVGTDTQYF; CDR3nt: TGTGCCAGCAGCGAATCGGGAAGCGGAGTCGGCACAGATACGCAGTATTTT
abundance: once; v_gene: TRBV2; j_gene: TRBJ2-7; d_gene: .; CDR3aa: CASSVIGGAEQYF; CDR3nt: TGTGCCAGCAGTGTAATAGGAGGGGCCGAGCAGTACTTC
abundance: .; v_gene: TRBV7-2; j_gene: TRBJ2-2; d_gene: .; CDR3aa: CASRDAQGGTGELFF; CDR3nt: TGTGCCAGCAGGGACGCGCAGGGGGGCACCGGGGAGCTGTTTTTT
abundance: .; v_gene: TRBV7-9; j_gene: TRBJ2-7; d_gene: .; CDR3aa: CASSPTAYEQYF; CDR3nt: TGTGCCAGCAGCCCGACAGCATACGAGCAGTACTTC
abundance: .; v_gene: TRBV6-5; j_gene: TRBJ1-2; d_gene: TRBD1; CDR3aa: CASSYLSGGYGYTF; CDR3nt: TGTGCCAGCAGTTACCTCTCAGGGGGCTATGGCTACACCTTC
abundance: few; v_gene: TRBV5-5; j_gene: TRBJ1-4; d_gene: .; CDR3aa: CASSPLTVVTEKLFF; CDR3nt: TGTGCCAGCAGCCCGTTGACAGTGGTTACGGAAAAACTGTTTTTT
abundance: .; v_gene: TRBV28; j_gene: TRBJ1-2; d_gene: TRBD1; CDR3aa: CASRNRGLGPYGYTF; CDR3nt: TGTGCCAGCAGGAACAGGGGGCTGGGGCCCTATGGCTACACCTTC
abundance: .; v_gene: TRBV9; j_gene: TRBJ2-1; d_gene: TRBD2; CDR3aa: CASGRGDNEQFF; CDR3nt: TGTGCGAGCGGGAGGGGGGACAATGAGCAGTTCTTC
abundance: .; v_gene: TRBV3-1/TRBV3-2; j_gene: TRBJ2-5; d_gene: TRBD2; CDR3aa: CASSQGSSGRGQETQYF; CDR3nt: TGTGCCAGCAGCCAAGGGTCGAGCGGGAGGGGTCAAGAGACCCAGTACTTC
abundance: .; v_gene: TRBV10-3; j_gene: TRBJ2-7; d_gene: .; CDR3aa: CAISGYDISSYEQYF; CDR3nt: TGTGCCATCAGTGGTTATGACATAAGCTCCTACGAGCAGTACTTC
abundance: .; v_gene: TRBV19; j_gene: TRBJ1-5; d_gene: .; CDR3aa: CASSISGASQPQHF; CDR3nt: TGTGCCAGTAGTATTTCAGGGGCAAGTCAGCCCCAGCATTTT
abundance: .; v_gene: TRBV11-1; j_gene: TRBJ2-7; d_gene: .; CDR3aa: CASSTDRPYEQYF; CDR3nt: TGTGCCAGCAGCACGGACAGACCATACGAGCAGTACTTC
abundance: few; v_gene: TRBV2; j_gene: TRBJ1-5; d_gene: .; CDR3aa: CASSDLGRDQPQHF; CDR3nt: TGTGCCAGCAGTGATTTGGGGAGGGATCAGCCCCAGCATTTT
abundance: .; v_gene: TRBV7-2; j_gene: TRBJ2-2; d_gene: TRBD1; CDR3aa: CASSLDRGLTGELFF; CDR3nt: TGTGCCAGCAGCCTGGACAGGGGGCTTACCGGGGAGCTGTTTTTT
abundance: .; v_gene: TRBV3-1/TRBV3-2; j_gene: TRBJ1-1; d_gene: .; CDR3aa: CASSSTGTEAFF; CDR3nt: TGTGCCAGCAGCTCTACAGGGACTGAAGCTTTCTTT
abundance: .; v_gene: TRBV5-1; j_gene: TRBJ2-2; d_gene: .; CDR3aa: CASSLDQGNTGELFF; CDR3nt: TGCGCCAGCAGCTTGGATCAGGGGAACACCGGGGAGCTGTTTTTT
abundance: once; v_gene: TRBV3-1/TRBV3-2; j_gene: TRBJ1-1; d_gene: .; CDR3aa: CASSAPGWDTEAFF; CDR3nt: TGTGCCAGCAGCGCCCCAGGGTGGGACACTGAAGCTTTCTTT
abundance: .; v_gene: TRBV6-2/TRBV6-3; j_gene: TRBJ2-1; d_gene: .; CDR3aa: CASSYSLVEARENYNEQFF; CDR3nt: TGTGCCAGCAGTTACTCCCTGGTAGAGGCTAGAGAAAACTACAATGAGCAGTTCTTC
abundance: few; v_gene: TRBV15; j_gene: TRBJ1-6; d_gene: .; CDR3aa: CATSRDGAPLHF; CDR3nt: TGTGCCACCAGCAGAGACGGGGCACCCCTCCACTTT
abundance: .; v_gene: TRBV5-4; j_gene: TRBJ1-6; d_gene: TRBD1; CDR3aa: CASSLRQGSGSPLHF; CDR3nt: TGTGCCAGCAGCTTGCGACAGGGTTCAGGCTCACCCCTCCACTTT
abundance: .; v_gene: TRBV24-1; j_gene: TRBJ2-1; d_gene: TRBD2; CDR3aa: CATSDPTGGPSNEQFF; CDR3nt: TGTGCCACCAGTGACCCCACGGGAGGGCCAAGCAATGAGCAGTTCTTC
abundance: once; v_gene: TRBV28; j_gene: TRBJ2-7; d_gene: TRBD2; CDR3aa: CASSLRTGGFYEQYF; CDR3nt: TGTGCCAGCAGCCTCCGAACGGGAGGGTTCTACGAGCAGTACTTC
abundance: .; v_gene: TRBV27; j_gene: TRBJ2-2; d_gene: TRBD2; CDR3aa: CASSPYLAEANTGELFF; CDR3nt: TGTGCCAGCAGCCCGTACCTAGCGGAAGCTAACACCGGGGAGCTGTTTTTT
abundance: once; v_gene: TRBV5-1; j_gene: TRBJ1-1; d_gene: .; CDR3aa: CASSLEAGKGTEAFF; CDR3nt: TGCGCCAGCAGCTTGGAGGCAGGGAAGGGGACTGAAGCTTTCTTT
abundance: .; v_gene: TRBV4-2; j_gene: TRBJ1-4; d_gene: .; CDR3aa: CASSHPGGVGDEKLFF; CDR3nt: TGTGCCAGCAGCCATCCTGGAGGGGTTGGGGATGAAAAACTGTTTTTT